This T cell receptor (beta chain) was sequenced during a study of blood T cell repertoires in COVID-19 (dated by TCRdb to the early 2020s). Regarding the complete study: The collaborator samples originated in the United States, Italy and Spain and spanned the acute and convalescent phases of COVID-19. Nearly every sample came with metadata listing a de-identified subject ID, COVID-19 status, age in years and sex. Samples came from the ongoing ImmuneRACE study (first 160 participants) plus 1,254 subjects from 6 global collaborators. Where available, HLA class I and class II types were taken from metadata supplied by the sample provider and were not determined by assay-based typing. The prospective study material was composed of cDNA or gDNA derived from T cells, B-cell-depleted T cells, or PBMCs. Subjects who had been exposed to COVID-19, were actively infected with it, or had recovered from it provided the deeply sampled blood TCRbeta repertoires that made up the dataset. A freely available public database, intended as a resource for researchers studying the immune response to SARS-CoV-2, is where the repertoires were released.

Of note for this clone: Its specific antigen is unknown. At one boundary the junction diverges from the germline segment, which might be a read error.

The immunoSEQ Assay, a bias-controlled multiplex PCR, was used to amplify TCRbeta CDR3 regions from genomic DNA. The authors' pipeline ran thus. The number of nucleated cells in each sample was estimated from the amplification of reference gene primers within the assay. Sequence reads were collapsed and filtered to measure the absolute abundance of every unique TCRbeta CDR3 rearrangement. For each sample, productive Simpson clonality was calculated by taking the square root of Simpson's diversity index across productive rearrangements. Here the immuneACCESS table is served through TCRdb, limited to in-frame sequences with V and J called. Missing clones are a known gap in these copies; in checked studies unresolved V genes cover under half, and the rest lacks a known reason. V and J calls and clone size are given by that table; D and trimming were obtained from the DNA. The sample table records around 60,000 clones; approximately 91% of these occur just once. Together, the top ten hold less than 4.5% of the sample.

Based on the germline V gene, the CDR1 and CDR2 sequences are LGHNA and YNFKEQ. The CDR3, cysteine through phenylalanine, is 13 amino acids long. Only the CDR3 portion is preserved as DNA: 39 bases, with reading frame beginning at the first base. General conclusions and limits of the study: How much clinical and demographic metadata was included differed by source and by participant, and the metadata was provided uncurated.

Each collaborating institution followed its own protocols to collect whole blood in K2EDTA tubes. Collaborator samples were shipped for TCRbeta analysis as frozen whole blood, isolated PBMCs, or DNA extracted from either sample type. The specimen sequenced was peripheral blood. Here the chain combines TRBV4-2 and TRBJ2-7; matching of 5 bases hints at TRBD2 as the D gene. This TCR came from a man aged 45-60 years with active COVID-19. In nucleotides, the sequence is TGTGCCAGCAGCCAAGATGGAACCCGGACTCTTACCTTC. This translates into CASSQDGTRTLTF.